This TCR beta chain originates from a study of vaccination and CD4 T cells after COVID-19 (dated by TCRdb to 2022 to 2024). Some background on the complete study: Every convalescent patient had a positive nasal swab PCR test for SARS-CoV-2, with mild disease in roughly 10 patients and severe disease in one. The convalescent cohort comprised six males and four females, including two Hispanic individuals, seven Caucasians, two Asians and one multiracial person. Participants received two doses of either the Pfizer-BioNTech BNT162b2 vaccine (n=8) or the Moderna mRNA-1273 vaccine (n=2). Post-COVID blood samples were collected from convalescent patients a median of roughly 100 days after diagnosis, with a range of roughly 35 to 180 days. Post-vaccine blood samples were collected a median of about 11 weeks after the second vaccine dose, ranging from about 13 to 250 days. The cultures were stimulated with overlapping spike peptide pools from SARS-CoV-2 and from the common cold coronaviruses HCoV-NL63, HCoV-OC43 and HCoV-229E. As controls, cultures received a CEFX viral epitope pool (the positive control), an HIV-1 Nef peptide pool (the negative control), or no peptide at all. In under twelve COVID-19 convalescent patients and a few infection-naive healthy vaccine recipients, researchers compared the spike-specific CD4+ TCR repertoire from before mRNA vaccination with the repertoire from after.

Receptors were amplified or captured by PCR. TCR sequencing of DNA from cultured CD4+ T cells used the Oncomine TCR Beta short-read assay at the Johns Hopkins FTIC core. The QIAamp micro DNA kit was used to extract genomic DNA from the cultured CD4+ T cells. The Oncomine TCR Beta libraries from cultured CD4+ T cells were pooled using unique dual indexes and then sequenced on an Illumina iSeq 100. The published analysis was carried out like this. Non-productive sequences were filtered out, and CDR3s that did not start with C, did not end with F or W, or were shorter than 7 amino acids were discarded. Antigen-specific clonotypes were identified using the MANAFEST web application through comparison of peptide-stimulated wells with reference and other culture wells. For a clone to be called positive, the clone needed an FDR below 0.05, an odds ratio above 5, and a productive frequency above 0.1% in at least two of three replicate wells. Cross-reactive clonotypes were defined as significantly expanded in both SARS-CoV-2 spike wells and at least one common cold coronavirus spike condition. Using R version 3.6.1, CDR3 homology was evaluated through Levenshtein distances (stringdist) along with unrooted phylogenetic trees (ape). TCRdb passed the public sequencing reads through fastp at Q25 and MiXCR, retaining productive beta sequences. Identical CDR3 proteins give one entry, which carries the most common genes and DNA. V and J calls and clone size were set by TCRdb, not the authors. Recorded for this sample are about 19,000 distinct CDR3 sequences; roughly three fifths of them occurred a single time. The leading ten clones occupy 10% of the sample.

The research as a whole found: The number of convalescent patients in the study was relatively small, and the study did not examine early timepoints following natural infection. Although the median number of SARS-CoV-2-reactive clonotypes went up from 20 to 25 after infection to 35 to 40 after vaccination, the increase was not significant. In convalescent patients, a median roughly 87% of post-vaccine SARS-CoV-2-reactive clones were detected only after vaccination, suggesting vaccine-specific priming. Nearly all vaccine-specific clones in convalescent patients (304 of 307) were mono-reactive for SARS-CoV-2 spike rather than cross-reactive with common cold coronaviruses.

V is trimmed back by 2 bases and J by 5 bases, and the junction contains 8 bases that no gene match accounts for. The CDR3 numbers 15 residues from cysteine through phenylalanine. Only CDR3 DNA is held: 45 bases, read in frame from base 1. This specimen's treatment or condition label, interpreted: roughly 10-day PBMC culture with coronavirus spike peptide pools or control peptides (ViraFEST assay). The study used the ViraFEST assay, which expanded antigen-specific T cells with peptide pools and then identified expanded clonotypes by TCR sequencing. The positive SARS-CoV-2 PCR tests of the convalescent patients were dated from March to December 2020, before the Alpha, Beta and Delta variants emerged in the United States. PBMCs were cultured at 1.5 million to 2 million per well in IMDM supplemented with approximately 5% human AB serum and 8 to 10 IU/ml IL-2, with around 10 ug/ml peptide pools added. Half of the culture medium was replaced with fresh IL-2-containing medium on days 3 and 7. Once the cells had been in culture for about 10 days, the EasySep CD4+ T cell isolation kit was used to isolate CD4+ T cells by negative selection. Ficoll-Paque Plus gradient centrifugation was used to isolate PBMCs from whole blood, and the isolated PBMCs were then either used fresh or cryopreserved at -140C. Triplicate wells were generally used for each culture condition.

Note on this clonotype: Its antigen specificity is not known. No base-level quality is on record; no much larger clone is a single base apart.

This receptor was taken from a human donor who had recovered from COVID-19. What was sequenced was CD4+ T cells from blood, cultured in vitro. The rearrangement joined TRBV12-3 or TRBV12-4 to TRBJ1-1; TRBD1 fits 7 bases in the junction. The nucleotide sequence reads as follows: TGTGCCAGCAGTTTATTTGCAGGGGGTGGTACTGAAGCTTTCTTT. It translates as CASSLFAGGGTEAFF.